These 28 T cell receptor beta chains were all obtained from the same sample, sequenced in a study of T cells after yellow fever vaccination. In TCRdb, the 5' RACE reads were re-called with MiXCR into one record per CDR3 protein. The sample has under 300,000 distinct CDR3 sequences; 13% are singletons. The sequenced sample was CD4+ T cells sorted from PBMCs, obtained 45 days after the yellow fever booster vaccination. Receptor source: a young man who received the YFV17D yellow fever vaccine.

This chain links TRBV28 with TRBJ2-3; no reliable D call. V was cut by 10 bases and J by 9 bases, with 14 bases left in between. The germline CDR1 and CDR2 sequences are MDHEN and SYDVKM. CDR3 size: 11 residues. The CDR3 reads CATAQPRTQYF. The CDR3 DNA follows: TGTGCCACCGCACAGCCACGGACGCAGTATTTT.

In its sample, this clonotype was seen many times. The V and J genes are TRBV29-1 and TRBJ1-1; tentatively, D is TRBD1 (6 bases). The CDR3 contains 11 residues. Trimming pared 7 bases from V and 2 bases from J, leaving 8 bases between. CDR1 is SQVTM and CDR2 is ANQGSEA in the germline V gene. The CDR3, as DNA: TGCAGCGGTGGGGGCAACACTGAAGCTTTCTTT. It is translated as CSGGGNTEAFF.

The V gene is TRBV6-5, the J gene TRBJ2-6; D gene unclear. CDR3 size: 14 residues. Germline V CDR1 and CDR2: MNHEY, SVGAGI. V lost 3 bases and J lost 3, with 6 bases in between. The CDR3 bases are TGTGCCAGCAGTTATTTTCGTGGGGCCAACGTCCTGACTTTC. It translates to CASSYFRGANVLTF.

This clonotype has a handful of counts. V gene TRBV5-1 combines with J gene TRBJ2-1, with D maybe TRBD2 (6 bases). Per the germline V gene, CDR1 is SGHRS and CDR2 is YFSETQ. V lost 2 bases and J lost 9, with 12 bases in between. The length of the CDR3 is 13 residues. The CDR3 region is CASSFGTPGEQFF. CDR3 coding DNA: TGCGCCAGCAGCTTCGGGACTCCGGGTGAGCAGTTCTTC. Supplemented by reference TRBV5-1 and TRBJ2-1, the full variable domain reads KAGVTQTPRYLIKTRGQQVTLSCSPISGHRSVSWYQQTPGQGLQFLFEYFSETQRNKGNFPGRFSGRQFSNSRSEMNVSTLELGDSALYLCASSFGTPGEQFFGPGTRLTVL.

In its sample, this clonotype was seen once. The chain joins TRBV11-1 to TRBJ1-1, with D possibly TRBD1 on 6 matching bases. Trimming shortened V by 1 base and J by 2 bases, and 8 bases separated the two germline ends. This CDR3 spans 14 amino acids. Germline V gene lookup returns CDR1 SGHAT and CDR2 FQDESV (reference sequence). CDR3 in DNA: TGTGCCAGCAGCTTAGGACAGGCCAACACTGAAGCTTTCTTT. Its protein is CASSLGQANTEAFF.

The V and J genes are TRBV7-8 and TRBJ2-7; 7 bases are shared with TRBD1. Losses at the gene ends were 4 bases for V and 0 bases for J; bases not matched to a gene: 6. The CDR3 sequence is 15 residues long. Germline V gene lookup returns CDR1 SGHVS and CDR2 FQNEAQ. Here the CDR3 DNA reads TGTGCCAGCAGCTCTACAGGGGCTTCCTCCTACGAGCAGTACTTC. Translation: CASSSTGASSYEQYF.

With respect to this clonotype: Relative to the germline gene, one junction end is altered; a read error may explain this. V and J are TRBV4-3 and TRBJ2-1; the D is unclear. This CDR3 is 12 amino acids long. The V gene's germline CDR1 is LGHNA and CDR2 YSLEER. CDR3 sequence (DNA): TGCACCAGCAGCCAAGATTTCAATGAGCAGTTCTTC. Translating it yields CTSSQDFNEQFF.

This clonotype has just one count. This chain uses TRBV20-1 with TRBJ2-3; 9 nucleotides align to TRBD1. This CDR3 spans 17 amino acids. CDR1 is DFQATT, CDR2 SNEGSKA, per germline (reference sequence). The CDR3 region has the DNA TGCAGCACCCACGGGGATTCGGGACAGGGTGCCGCAGATACGCAGTATTTT. This sequence encodes CSTHGDSGQGAADTQYF.

This clonotype was detected only a few times. The chain joins TRBV7-2 to TRBJ2-7; D is uncertain. Deletions cut 5 bases from V and 4 bases from J, with 15 bases between. Germline V gene data show CDR1 as SGHTA and CDR2 as FQGNSA. The CDR3 consists of 14 residues. In DNA, the CDR3 is TGTGCCAGCAGCCCGGCGTGGGGTGAATACGAGCAGTACTTC. This sequence encodes CASSPAWGEYEQYF.

The CDR3 nucleotides read TGCAGTGCTCGACTAGCGGGAGCTTCGGAGCAGTTCTTC. Translated: CSARLAGASEQFF. The chain couples TRBV20-1 to TRBJ2-1; the match to TRBD2 covers 12 bases. Trimming cost V 5 bases and J 10 bases; bases outside gene matches: 6. In germline, CDR1 is DFQATT, CDR2 SNEGSKA (reference sequence). CDR3 length: 13 residues.

Only a few counts were recorded for this clonotype. The gene calls are TRBV21-1 and TRBJ2-5; the D segment call TRBD2 is taken from the table without a DNA check. TRBV21-1 is a listed pseudogene. The CDR3 is made up of 15 amino acids. CDR3 bases: TGTGCCAGCAGCATCGGGGCTCTCGAGTCGGAGACCCAGTACTTC. Its translation is CASSIGALESETQYF.

V usage is TRBV6-4 and J usage is TRBJ2-1; perhaps TRBD1 as D (6 bases). The CDR3 has 13 residues. CDR1 is MRHNA, CDR2 SNTAGT, per germline. Trimming left V 4 bases short and J 9 bases short, with 13 bases between. CDR3 amino acids: CASSVQGIGEQFF. CDR3 nucleotides: TGTGCCAGCAGTGTACAGGGAATAGGTGAGCAGTTCTTC.

In this sample, this clonotype turned up a few times. The chain is built from TRBV6-2 or TRBV6-3 and TRBJ2-7; D is perhaps TRBD2 (5 bases). The V end lost 6 bases, the J end lost 7 bases, and 22 bases lay between the germline ends. CDR1 MNHEY and CDR2 SVGEGT come from the germline V gene. The length of the CDR3 is 15 residues. In DNA form, the CDR3 reads TGTGCCAGCAGACACGACCGCGGGCTCCCAGGAGAGCAGTACTTC. The encoded protein is CASRHDRGLPGEQYF.

A few counts support this clonotype. This chain joins TRBV29-1 and TRBJ2-5, with D possibly being TRBD2 (6 bases). The CDR3 runs to 12 residues. V lost 0 bases and J 7 bases, leaving 9 bases between the germline ends. In germline, CDR1 is SQVTM, CDR2 ANQGSEA. CDR3 residues: CSVEDGRGTQYF. The CDR3 DNA follows: TGCAGCGTTGAAGACGGGCGGGGGACCCAGTACTTC.

The chain combines TRBV7-2 with TRBJ1-2; D gene unclear. Germline V gene lookup returns CDR1 SGHTA and CDR2 FQGNSA. The V end lost 5 bases, the J end lost 8 bases, and 12 bases lay between the germline ends. The CDR3 covers 12 residues. The CDR3 is CASSPGVAGYTF. The CDR3 DNA is TGTGCCAGCAGCCCCGGGGTTGCGGGCTACACCTTC.

This sequence joins TRBV10-3 and TRBJ1-6; D is unresolved. Germline assignment: CDR1 ENHRY and CDR2 SYGVKD. Trimming cost V 2 bases and J 11 bases, with 10 bases left between them. CDR3 length: 13 amino acids. The CDR3 loop is CAISEVEAAPLHF. In nucleotides, the CDR3 is TGTGCCATCAGTGAGGTGGAGGCGGCACCCCTCCACTTT.

This clonotype turned up a few times. CDR3 DNA sequence: TGCAGTGCTGGGACCGGGCTAGCGGATCTACGCACAGATACGCAGTATTTT. This gives the protein CSAGTGLADLRTDTQYF. V is TRBV20-1 and J is TRBJ2-3; TRBD2 matches 7 bases. This CDR3 spans 17 amino acids. V shed 5 bases and J 1 base; nucleotides not matched to a gene: 15. Per the germline V gene, CDR1 is DFQATT and CDR2 is SNEGSKA (reference sequence).

The sample holds a few counts of this clonotype. The CDR3 DNA follows: TGCGCCTCTTATCATGGGGATGAGCAGTTCTTC. Translation gives CASYHGDEQFF. The chain uses TRBV10-2 and TRBJ2-1, with no clear D. Germline V CDR1 and CDR2: WSHSY, SAAADI. V dropped 11 bases and J dropped 8 bases, with 13 bases sitting between them. The CDR3 runs 11 residues.

This sequence joins TRBV3-1 and TRBJ2-6; TRBD2 matches 10 bases. Per germline, CDR1 LGHDT and CDR2 YNNKEL (reference sequence). The CDR3 covers 19 residues. The V segment lost 10 bases and the J segment 3 bases; nucleotides outside the gene matches: 18. CDR3 DNA: TGTGCCATCAGGTCCCACGGTCTAGCGGGAGTCGGTGGGGCCAACGTCCTGACTTTC. Its protein product is CAIRSHGLAGVGGANVLTF.

The table lists this clonotype with a few counts. This chain links TRBV12-3 or TRBV12-4 with TRBJ2-2; no firm D call. This CDR3 has 13 residues. Trimming shortened V by 1 base and J by 8 bases, and 8 bases separated the two germline ends. CDR3: CASSLVGLGELFF. The DNA for the CDR3 is TGTGCCAGCAGTTTAGTTGGATTGGGGGAGCTGTTTTTT.

The table lists this clonotype with a few counts. The chain carries TRBV10-3 and TRBJ2-1; 13 nucleotides agree with TRBD2. The V gene end was trimmed by 6 bases and the J gene end by 7 bases; junction bases not matched to a gene: 6. The CDR3 has 15 amino acids. The germline V gene encodes CDR1 ENHRY and CDR2 SYGVKD. The CDR3 DNA reads TGTGCCATCAGCGGAGGACTAGCGGGAGATAATGAGCAGTTCTTC. It yields the protein CAISGGLAGDNEQFF.

The chain joins TRBV28 to TRBJ1-5; D not resolved. The CDR3 length is 14 residues. The ends were cut back, 7 bases at V and 6 bases at J, with 16 bases in the middle. From germline, CDR1 is MDHEN and CDR2 SYDVKM. In DNA, the CDR3 is TGTGCCAGCACCCAAATTCAGAGACCTCAGCCCCAGCATTTT. Its translation: CASTQIQRPQPQHF.

This clonotype was detected only a few times. V and J are TRBV10-2 and TRBJ2-5, with D possibly TRBD2 on 5 matching bases. V was clipped by 0 bases and J by 6 bases, with 8 bases between them. Germline V gives CDR1 WSHSY, CDR2 SAAADI. The CDR3 is 13 residues long. The CDR3 DNA reads as TGCGCCAGCAGTGAGTCGCGAGGGCAGACCCAGTACTTC. As protein: CASSESRGQTQYF.

The V gene is TRBV14, the J gene TRBJ2-1; 10 bases map to TRBD1. The CDR3 spans 15 residues. Germline-derived CDR1 and CDR2 are SGHDN and FVKESK. V trimming: 4 bases; J trimming: 8 bases; junction bases outside the gene matches: 8. The CDR3 sequence is CASSLDRGLFHEQFF. The DNA for the CDR3 is TGTGCCAGCAGCCTAGACAGGGGGCTATTCCATGAGCAGTTCTTC.

This clonotype was observed a few times. V and J are TRBV18 and TRBJ2-1, with 7 bases fitting TRBD2. J was trimmed by 3 bases and V by 4 bases; bases with no gene match: 6. This CDR3 comprises 15 residues. CDR1 is KGHSH, CDR2 LQKENI, per germline. CDR3 in DNA: TGTGCCAGCTCACAAAGCGGGGACGGCTACAATGAGCAGTTCTTC. Translated, it gives CASSQSGDGYNEQFF.

This clonotype was detected only a few times. J is TRBJ2-3 and V is TRBV3-1; D not resolved. Trimming left V 7 bases short and J 0 bases short, with 5 bases between. The CDR3 is 12 residues long. Germline-derived CDR1 and CDR2 are LGHDT and YNNKEL (reference sequence). The CDR3 region is CASKGSTDTQYF. In nucleotides, the CDR3 is TGTGCCAGCAAGGGAAGCACAGATACGCAGTATTTT.

This clonotype was picked up a small number of times. V is TRBV19 and J is TRBJ2-3, with 9 bases fitting TRBD1. The junction had 5 bases not matched to a gene; V was cut back by 5 bases and J by 2 bases. This CDR3 region has 15 residues. Germline CDR1 LNHDA, CDR2 SQIVND (reference sequence). The CDR3 DNA is TGTGCCAGTAGTTTGGACAGGGGTCCCACAGATACGCAGTATTTT. Its protein is CASSLDRGPTDTQYF.

The gene calls are TRBV20-1 and TRBJ2-7; a weak D match, TRBD2 (5 bases). Germline CDR1 and CDR2: DFQATT and SNEGSKA (reference sequence). V lost 6 bases, J lost 2 bases, and 17 bases lay in between. The CDR3 runs 14 residues. CDR3 bases: TGCAGTGCCCGCGGACTCCACAACACCTACGAGCAGTACTTC. Its translation: CSARGLHNTYEQYF.